A single sample gave rise to the 9 T cell receptor beta chains below, sequenced in a study of type 1 regulatory T cells. Their specific antigens are unknown. TCRdb reanalysed the reads using MiXCR and keeps one entry per CDR3 protein. The repertoire holds approximately 5,300 distinct CDR3 sequences, with roughly 27% as singletons. Sequencing was carried out using cultured T cells, either the whole culture or a sorted T cell fraction (not recorded which). Subset meaning: Tr1-enriched cell product generated in vitro against host alloantigens. Receptors originate from a human donor in good health.

By share of the sample, this clonotype is medium-sized. J is TRBJ2-4 and V is TRBV10-3; 7 bases match TRBD2. The CDR3 is made up of 19 amino acids. The V segment lost 0 bases and the J segment 1 base; nucleotides outside the gene matches: 12. Germline CDR1 reads ENHRY; CDR2 reads SYGVKD. DNA for the CDR3: TGTGCCATCAGTGAGTCGAGGGCGGGGGTAAATCCCGCCAAAAACATTCAGTACTTC. This codes for CAISESRAGVNPAKNIQYF.

There are many counts of this clonotype. The genes are TRBV14 and TRBJ2-1; 13 positions agree with TRBD2. Germline assignment: CDR1 SGHDN and CDR2 FVKESK. The V segment lost 2 bases and the J segment 3 bases; nucleotides outside the gene matches: 7. This CDR3 spans 18 amino acids. CDR3 sequence: CASSQYITSGRVYNEQFF. CDR3 coding DNA: TGTGCCAGCAGCCAATACATCACTAGCGGGAGGGTCTACAATGAGCAGTTCTTC.

In its sample, this clonotype is medium-sized (0.01 to 0.1%). The V gene is TRBV28, the J gene TRBJ2-1; D uncertain. V was cut by 7 bases and J by 0 bases, with 13 bases left in between. The CDR3 loop spans 15 amino acids. Germline CDR1 is MDHEN and CDR2 is SYDVKM. The CDR3 region is CASTLGALSYNEQFF. The CDR3 DNA reads as TGTGCCAGCACGCTTGGAGCACTCTCCTACAATGAGCAGTTCTTC.

In its sample, this clonotype is medium-sized (0.01 to 0.1%). The rearrangement links TRBV12-3 or TRBV12-4 to TRBJ2-2; 10 nucleotides agree with TRBD2. The CDR3 is made up of 18 amino acids. Germline trimming cut 5 bases from V and 3 bases from J; bases unmatched to any gene: 12. This chain's CDR3 is CASSPHLAGVSYTGELFF. The CDR3 nucleotides read TGTGCCAGCAGTCCTCATCTAGCGGGAGTTTCGTACACCGGGGAGCTGTTTTTT.

The sample holds a few counts of this clonotype. A much larger clone is a single base away; this may be a read error. This chain joins TRBV27 and TRBJ1-5; D gene uncertain. The CDR3 totals 14 residues. The germline V and J ends were trimmed by 5 bases and 3 bases, with 11 bases remaining between them. The germline V gene encodes CDR1 MNHEY and CDR2 SMNVEV (reference sequence). This CDR3 reads CASSPRGTNQPQHF. As DNA, the CDR3 is TGTGCCAGCAGTCCACGGGGAACCAATCAGCCCCAGCATTTT.

In its sample, this clonotype was seen many times. The chain carries TRBV7-6 and TRBJ1-3; D not certain. CDR1 SGHVS and CDR2 FNYEAQ come from the germline V gene. With 8 bases removed from V and 4 bases from J, the gap between germline ends came to 6 bases. The CDR3 is 11 residues long. CDR3 DNA: TGTGCCAGCGGGGAAGGAAACACCATATATTTT. It yields the protein CASGEGNTIYF.

This rearrangement joins TRBV29-1 to TRBJ2-3; 12 nucleotides match TRBD2. The CDR3 has 13 amino acids. In germline, CDR1 is SQVTM, CDR2 ANQGSEA. V was clipped by 6 bases and J by 9 bases; unmatched bases: 7. The CDR3 reads CSVRTSGEGTQYF. The CDR3 DNA follows: TGCAGCGTAAGGACTAGCGGGGAGGGAACGCAGTATTTT.

In its sample, this clonotype ranks as medium-sized. The J gene is TRBJ2-3, the V gene TRBV27; TRBD2 matches at 8 bases. J gave up 2 bases and V 0 bases, and 10 bases lay outside the gene matches. The CDR3 is 18 residues long. Germline loops: CDR1 MNHEY, CDR2 SMNVEV (reference sequence). CDR3 amino acids: CASSLSRLAGKHTDTQYF. The CDR3 nucleotides are TGTGCCAGCAGTTTATCGCGCCTAGCGGGTAAACACACAGATACGCAGTATTTT.

By share, this clonotype ranks as medium-sized. J is TRBJ2-2 and V is TRBV27; D is unclear. Trimming took off 2 bases at V and 4 bases at J, with 5 bases between the two ends. Germline CDR1 and CDR2: MNHEY and SMNVEV (reference sequence). The CDR3 sequence is 13 residues long. This CDR3 is CASSLRGTGELFF. The CDR3 bases are TGTGCCAGCAGTTTACGAGGCACCGGGGAGCTGTTTTTT.